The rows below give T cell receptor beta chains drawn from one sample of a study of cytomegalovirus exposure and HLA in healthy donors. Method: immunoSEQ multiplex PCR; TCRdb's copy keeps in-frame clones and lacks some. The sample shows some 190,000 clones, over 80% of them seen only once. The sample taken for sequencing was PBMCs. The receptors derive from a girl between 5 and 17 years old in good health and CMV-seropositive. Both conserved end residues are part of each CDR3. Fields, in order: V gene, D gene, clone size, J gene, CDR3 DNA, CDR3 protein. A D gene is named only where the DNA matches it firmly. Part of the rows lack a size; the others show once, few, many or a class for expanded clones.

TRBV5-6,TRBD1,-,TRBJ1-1,TGTGCCAGCAGCTTGTTCTTACAGGGGGCAAGGAACACTGAAGCTTTCTTT,CASSLFLQGARNTEAFF
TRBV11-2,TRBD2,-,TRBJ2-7,TGTGCCAGCAGCTTAGAGCGGGGGGGCTCCTACGAGCAGTACTTC,CASSLERGGSYEQYF
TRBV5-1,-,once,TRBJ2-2,TGCGCCAGCAGCCCACAATCCATCACCGGGGAGCTGTTTTTT,CASSPQSITGELFF
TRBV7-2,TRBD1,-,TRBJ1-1,TGTGCCAGCAGCTTAGCAGGGACAGCTGGCATGAACACTGAAGCTTTCTTT,CASSLAGTAGMNTEAFF
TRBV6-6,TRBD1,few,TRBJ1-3,TGTGCCAGCAGGGGGGGACAGGGGACGTCTGGAAACACCATATATTTT,CASRGGQGTSGNTIYF
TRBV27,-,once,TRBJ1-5,TGTGCCAGCAGCCTGTCTTTTGGGGCTATTCCTCATAGCAATCAGCCCCAGCATTTT,CASSLSFGAIPHSNQPQHF
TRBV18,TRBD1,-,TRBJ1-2,TGTGCCAGCTCACCGATACAACAGGGGGATTATAACTATGGCTACACCTTC,CASSPIQQGDYNYGYTF
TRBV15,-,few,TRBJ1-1,TGTGCCACCAGCAGAGATTTAGGGAGCCCTGAAGCTTTCTTT,CATSRDLGSPEAFF
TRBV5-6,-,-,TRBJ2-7,TGTGCCAGCAGCCGCCGCTACGAGCAGTACTTC,CASSRRYEQYF
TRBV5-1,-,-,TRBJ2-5,TGCGCCAGCAGCTTGGTAGGCGGGTACGGGGAGACCCAGTACTTC,CASSLVGGYGETQYF
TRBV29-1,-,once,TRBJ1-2,TGCAGCGTTGTAGGAGGGAACGAGTATGGCTACACCTTC,CSVVGGNEYGYTF
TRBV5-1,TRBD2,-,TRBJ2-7,TGCGCCAGCAGCTTAGGGACTAGCGTCACCTACGAGCAGTACTTC,CASSLGTSVTYEQYF
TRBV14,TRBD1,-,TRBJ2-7,TGTGCCAGCAGCCTTACAAGTACCGGGACAGGGTATATCTACGAGCAGTACTTC,CASSLTSTGTGYIYEQYF
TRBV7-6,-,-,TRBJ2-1,TGTGCCAGCAGCCTCCGGGACATTCGGGACCCGAAGAGGAATGAGCAGTTCTTC,CASSLRDIRDPKRNEQFF